Listed below are T cell receptor beta chains from one sample, sequenced in a study of blood T cell repertoires in COVID-19. Method: immunoSEQ multiplex PCR; TCRdb's copy keeps in-frame clones and lacks some. Of 300,000 to 400,000 clones listed, roughly 90% are singletons. Sequencing was carried out using peripheral blood. Every receptor here comes from a woman aged 25 to 45 with COVID-19, enrolled during active disease. CDR3s include the opening cysteine and the closing phenylalanine or tryptophan. A D gene is named only where the DNA matches it firmly. Clone size is stated in some rows and not others, as once, few, many or a class when expanded.

d_gene	abundance	v_gene	j_gene	CDR3aa	CDR3nt
NA	NA	TRBV11-2	TRBJ2-3	CASSFVPGTGGDTQYF	TGTGCCAGCAGCTTCGTGCCTGGGACCGGGGGAGATACGCAGTATTTT
NA	NA	TRBV7-2	TRBJ1-6	CASSLDLVGQNF	TGTGCCAGCAGCTTAGATCTGGTGGGACAAAATTTT
NA	NA	TRBV4-1	TRBJ1-5	CASSPPVGSNQPQHF	TGCGCCAGCAGCCCCCCCGTGGGCTCGAATCAGCCCCAGCATTTT
NA	NA	TRBV9	TRBJ1-2	CASSLQPTPLNYGYTF	TGTGCCAGCAGTTTACAGCCGACACCCCTTAACTATGGCTACACCTTC
NA	many	TRBV21-1	TRBJ1-6	CASSNRPGQGNSPLHF	TGTGCCAGCAGCAATCGGCCGGGACAGGGAAATTCACCCCTCCACTTT
NA	NA	TRBV19	TRBJ2-7	CASSRGTEAYEQYF	TGTGCCAGTAGTCGGGGGACAGAAGCCTACGAGCAGTACTTC
TRBD2	NA	TRBV30	TRBJ2-3	CAWSRQGPPGLAVTDTQYF	TGTGCCTGGTCCCGCCAAGGGCCACCGGGACTAGCGGTCACAGATACGCAGTATTTT
NA	NA	TRBV11-2	TRBJ1-6	CASSHRQINSPLHF	TGTGCCAGCAGCCACCGACAGATTAATTCACCCCTCCACTTT
NA	NA	TRBV15	TRBJ1-3	CATSKQPRPGSGNTIYF	TGTGCCACCAGCAAGCAACCTAGACCCGGCTCTGGAAACACCATATATTTT
NA	NA	TRBV11-2	TRBJ1-4	CASSLRTQGTKLFF	TGTGCCAGCAGCTTACGCACACAGGGTACTAAACTGTTTTTT
TRBD1	NA	TRBV27	TRBJ1-1	CASSVDRRVYSEAFF	TGTGCCAGCAGTGTGGACAGGAGGGTATATTCGGAAGCTTTCTTT
NA	NA	TRBV2	TRBJ1-1	CASSERFLNTEAFF	TGTGCCAGCAGTGAACGGTTCCTGAACACTGAAGCTTTCTTT
NA	NA	TRBV5-1	TRBJ2-5	CASSKLETQYF	TGCGCCAGCAGCAAACTAGAGACCCAGTACTTC
NA	once	TRBV21-1	TRBJ2-3	CASSKRQGADTQYF	TGTGCCAGCAGCAAACGACAGGGGGCAGATACGCAGTATTTT
NA	once	TRBV11-2	TRBJ1-3	CASSLEAGTGNTIYF	TGTGCCAGCAGCTTAGAGGCAGGGACTGGAAACACCATATATTTT
NA	NA	TRBV2	TRBJ2-2	CARDRESNTGELFF	TGTGCCAGAGACAGAGAATCGAACACCGGGGAGCTGTTTTTT
NA	NA	TRBV30	TRBJ2-2	CAWSVRQAHTGELFF	TGTGCCTGGAGTGTCAGGCAGGCCCACACCGGGGAGCTGTTTTTT
TRBD1	NA	TRBV4-2	TRBJ2-3	CASSQEPTGASTDTQYF	TGTGCCAGCAGCCAAGAACCGACAGGGGCAAGCACAGATACGCAGTATTTT
TRBD1	NA	TRBV4-3	TRBJ1-4	CASSQDMTGGFEKLFF	TGCGCCAGCAGCCAAGATATGACAGGGGGGTTTGAAAAACTGTTTTTT
TRBD2	NA	TRBV6-1	TRBJ2-3	CASSEALLAGGPETQYF	TGTGCCAGCAGTGAAGCCTTACTAGCGGGAGGGCCAGAGACGCAGTATTTT
TRBD2	NA	TRBV29-1	TRBJ2-7	CSVRGSGGPYEQYF	TGCAGCGTTAGGGGGAGCGGGGGGCCGTACGAGCAGTACTTC
NA	NA	TRBV12-5	TRBJ2-5	CASGLAPLPGTQYF	TGTGCTAGTGGTTTGGCCCCTCTTCCGGGGACCCAGTACTTC
NA	NA	TRBV11-3	TRBJ2-2	CASSLVSVQGRVFF	TGTGCCAGCAGCTTAGTCTCTGTACAGGGTAGGGTGTTTTTT
TRBD1	NA	TRBV5-4	TRBJ1-4	CASSTGDREKLFF	TGTGCCAGCAGCACAGGGGATCGGGAAAAACTGTTTTTT
TRBD1	once	TRBV28	TRBJ1-5	CASSLYGTASNQPQHF	TGTGCCAGCAGTTTATATGGGACAGCCAGCAATCAGCCCCAGCATTTT
TRBD1	NA	TRBV27	TRBJ2-3	CAVRQGFFFSDTQYF	TGTGCCGTACGACAGGGCTTCTTTTTCTCAGATACGCAGTATTTT
TRBD2	once	TRBV4-2	TRBJ2-2	CASSQQLAGGGVGELFF	TGTGCCAGCAGCCAACAGCTAGCGGGGGGCGGGGTCGGGGAGCTGTTTTTT
NA	few	TRBV10-1	TRBJ1-4	CASSRGDEKLFF	TGCGCCAGCTCCAGGGGCGATGAAAAACTGTTTTTT
TRBD2	NA	TRBV5-5	TRBJ2-7	CASSFSGGASEQYF	TGTGCCAGCAGCTTTAGCGGGGGGGCATCCGAGCAGTACTTC
NA	NA	TRBV19	TRBJ1-2	CASSIWNSLDYGYTF	TGTGCCAGTAGTATCTGGAACAGTCTGGACTATGGCTACACCTTC
TRBD2	NA	TRBV18	TRBJ2-3	CASSQTPPGGTDTQYF	TGTGCCAGCTCTCAAACCCCCCCGGGAGGTACAGATACGCAGTATTTT
NA	medium-sized	TRBV28	TRBJ1-5	CASRQGSEPQHF	TGTGCCAGCAGGCAGGGGAGCGAGCCCCAGCATTTT
NA	NA	TRBV2	TRBJ1-4	CASSDGGRNEKLFF	TGTGCCAGCAGTGATGGGGGCAGGAATGAAAAACTGTTTTTT
NA	NA	TRBV7-9	TRBJ2-1	CASSLVSGLIRDNEQFF	TGTGCCAGCAGCTTAGTATCCGGGCTGATCAGGGACAATGAGCAGTTCTTC
NA	NA	TRBV18	TRBJ1-5	CASSPESSIPQHF	TGTGCCAGCTCACCAGAGAGTAGTATTCCCCAGCATTTT
NA	NA	TRBV7-2	TRBJ1-5	CASSLGGVGQPQHF	TGTGCCAGCAGCTTAGGGGGGGTTGGGCAGCCCCAGCATTTT
NA	NA	TRBV15	TRBJ1-2	CATSTIRVLNYGYTF	TGTGCCACCAGCACGATCAGGGTTCTGAACTATGGCTACACCTTC
TRBD1	NA	TRBV28	TRBJ2-3	CASSWTGGTDTQYF	TGTGCCAGCAGTTGGACAGGGGGCACAGATACGCAGTATTTT
NA	NA	TRBV9	TRBJ1-2	CASRPHGAEGTYGYTF	TGTGCCAGCAGACCTCACGGGGCGGAGGGAACTTATGGCTACACCTTC
NA	NA	TRBV15	TRBJ1-2	CATSLDSLYGYTF	TGTGCCACCAGCCTGGACAGCCTCTATGGCTACACCTTC
NA	few	TRBV4-3	TRBJ2-1	CASSHFRDSGSTYNEQFF	TGCGCCAGCAGCCACTTCCGAGATAGCGGCTCTACCTACAATGAGCAGTTCTTC
NA	NA	TRBV7-2	TRBJ2-2	CASSTGESRELFF	TGTGCCAGCAGCACCGGGGAAAGCCGGGAGCTGTTTTTT
TRBD2	once	TRBV29-1	TRBJ2-1	CSVEGLAGGFSSYNEQFF	TGCAGCGTTGAGGGACTAGCGGGGGGCTTTAGCTCCTACAATGAGCAGTTCTTC
TRBD1	NA	TRBV10-2	TRBJ1-2	CASSEQGTGWLRNFGYTF	TGCGCCAGCAGTGAGCAGGGGACAGGGTGGCTCCGGAACTTTGGCTACACCTTC
TRBD1	NA	TRBV7-8	TRBJ2-1	CASSLAEGGAGYNEQFF	TGTGCCAGCAGCTTAGCGGAAGGGGGCGCCGGTTACAATGAGCAGTTCTTC
NA	NA	TRBV11-3	TRBJ1-1	CASSQKNTEAFF	TGTGCCAGCAGCCAGAAGAACACTGAAGCTTTCTTT
TRBD2	NA	TRBV5-4	TRBJ2-1	CASSPLATSGRGSTYNEQFF	TGTGCCAGCAGCCCGCTCGCGACTAGCGGGAGGGGCTCCACATACAATGAGCAGTTCTTC
NA	few	TRBV7-2	TRBJ2-1	CASSLVAPQRSSYNEQFF	TGTGCCAGCAGCTTAGTGGCCCCACAACGGAGCTCCTACAATGAGCAGTTCTTC
TRBD1	NA	TRBV5-6	TRBJ1-5	CASSWGQGGNQPQHF	TGTGCCAGCAGCTGGGGACAGGGGGGGAATCAGCCCCAGCATTTT
NA	NA	TRBV7-9	TRBJ2-1	CASNSRGRSEQFF	TGTGCCAGCAACTCCCGGGGGAGGAGTGAGCAGTTCTTC
TRBD1	NA	TRBV18	TRBJ1-2	CASSPTGGRNGYTF	TGTGCCAGCTCACCGACAGGGGGCCGTAATGGCTACACCTTC
NA	once	TRBV5-4	TRBJ1-1	CASSFRQMNTEAFF	TGTGCCAGCAGCTTCCGACAGATGAACACTGAAGCTTTCTTT